These 7 T cell receptor beta chains share one sample of origin, sequenced in a study of T cell changes during pregnancy in multiple sclerosis. Repertoires were generated with immunoSEQ multiplex PCR, while TCRdb's copy carries only in-frame clones and drops some. The sample shows some 60,000 clones, 93% of them seen only once. Sequenced here: peripheral blood, sampled after pregnancy. The receptors originated from a female donor with multiple sclerosis, enrolled in a pregnancy study.

The V call is TRBV28, the J call TRBJ1-4; 7 bases align to TRBD1. The V and J ends lost 2 bases and 4 bases, in that order; junction bases with no gene match: 4. The CDR3 totals 15 residues. Germline lookup yields CDR1 MDHEN and CDR2 SYDVKM. DNA for the CDR3: TGTGCCAGCAGTTTACCGGGACAGAATAATGAAAAACTGTTTTTT. Amino acid sequence: CASSLPGQNNEKLFF.

The rearrangement uses TRBV14 and TRBJ2-3; 8 positions agree with TRBD2. The germline V gene encodes CDR1 SGHDN and CDR2 FVKESK. V lost 1 base and J lost 1; bases outside the gene matches: 4. The CDR3 runs 16 residues. The CDR3 sequence: CASSQVLLAGTDTQYF. The CDR3 nucleotides read TGTGCCAGCAGCCAAGTACTACTAGCGGGCACAGATACGCAGTATTTT.

The CDR3 spells CASSDWGDLGNTIYF. In nucleotides, the CDR3 is TGTGCCAGCAGCGATTGGGGGGATCTTGGAAACACCATATATTTT. The chain has TRBV7-9 and TRBJ1-3; D is possibly TRBD1 (5 bases). CDR3 length equals 15 residues. Trimming took off 5 bases at V and 3 bases at J, with 14 bases between the two ends. Germline assignment: CDR1 SEHNR and CDR2 FQNEAQ (reference sequence).

J is TRBJ2-5 and V is TRBV20-1, with D possibly being TRBD2 (6 bases). Germline CDR1 and CDR2: DFQATT and SNEGSKA (reference sequence). V lost 3 bases to trimming and J lost 7 bases, with 9 bases between them. CDR3 length: 11 residues. The chain's CDR3 is CSASFGRTQYF. The DNA of the CDR3 is TGCAGTGCTAGCTTCGGGAGGACCCAGTACTTC.

The chain employs TRBV6-5 and TRBJ1-2, with 7 positions matching TRBD1. The CDR3 runs to 13 residues. V shed 6 bases and J 5 bases; nucleotides not matched to a gene: 6. Germline V CDR1 and CDR2: MNHEY, SVGAGI. In DNA form, the CDR3 reads TGTGCCAGCAGCCCGACAGGGAGGTATGGCTACACCTTC. As protein: CASSPTGRYGYTF.

A single count supports this clone. The CDR3 DNA sequence: TGTGCCAGCAGCTCTCAGGGGTTGGGAGCTGGCTACACCTTC. As protein: CASSSQGLGAGYTF. The chain carries TRBV5-4 and TRBJ1-2, with D tentatively TRBD1 (6 bases). Trimming removed 3 bases at V and 7 bases at J, with 16 bases between. The germline CDR1 and CDR2 sequences are SGHNT and YYREEE (reference sequence). The CDR3 sequence is 14 residues long.

The V and J genes are TRBV6-5 and TRBJ2-3, with 10 positions matching TRBD1. The CDR3 runs to 16 residues. The junction had 6 bases not matched to a gene; V was cut back by 4 bases and J by 2 bases. Germline lookup yields CDR1 MNHEY and CDR2 SVGAGI. The CDR3 loop is CASSSGTGASTDTQYF. The DNA for the CDR3 is TGTGCCAGCAGTTCCGGGACAGGGGCATCCACAGATACGCAGTATTTT.